The 5 T cell receptor beta chains listed next were all sequenced from one sample in a study of T cell responses to AZD1222 COVID-19 vaccine. Sequencing was performed with immunoSEQ multiplex PCR; in TCRdb, only in-frame clones are kept and a portion is missing. The sample records more than 150,000 clones, 75% to 90% being singletons. This material consisted of peripheral blood, taken on day 0 of MenACWY control vaccination. The source of these receptors is an adult in good health.

V and J are TRBV10-1 and TRBJ1-3, with 9 bases that match TRBD1. V was pared by 6 bases and J by 4 bases, with 7 bases of the junction left unmatched. There are 15 residues in the CDR3. Germline lookup yields CDR1 WNHNN and CDR2 SYGVQD (reference sequence). In DNA form, the CDR3 reads TGCGCCAGCAGGGCCTCCGGGACAGGGGGAAACACCATATATTTT. It translates to CASRASGTGGNTIYF.

This clone was counted a few times. V and J are TRBV19 and TRBJ1-5; D gene unclear. V lost 2 bases, J lost 4 bases, and 21 bases lay in between. Germline CDR1 and CDR2: LNHDA and SQIVND (reference sequence). This CDR3 comprises 18 residues. CDR3 region: CASSIRRATVSRNQPQHF. The CDR3, as DNA: TGTGCCAGTAGTATAAGGCGGGCTACAGTCTCCAGAAATCAGCCCCAGCATTTT.

The chain carries TRBV7-6 and TRBJ2-7; possible D gene TRBD1, 5 bases. The CDR3 covers 13 residues. The germline V gene encodes CDR1 SGHVS and CDR2 FNYEAQ. Trimming stripped 5 bases from V and 4 bases from J, with 12 bases between. The CDR3 protein is CASSPLTVYEQYF. DNA for the CDR3: TGTGCCAGCAGCCCCCTGACAGTTTACGAGCAGTACTTC.

The rearrangement links TRBV5-1 to TRBJ2-2, with 7 bases fitting TRBD1. The germline V gene has CDR1 SGHRS and CDR2 YFSETQ. CDR3 length: 14 residues. The junction had 5 bases not matched to a gene; V was cut back by 7 bases and J by 2 bases. The CDR3 loop is CASLRDSNTGELFF. The DNA for the CDR3 is TGCGCCAGCCTACGGGACAGCAACACCGGGGAGCTGTTTTTT.

The rearrangement links TRBV6-5 to TRBJ1-2; TRBD1 might be the D (6 bases). This CDR3 is built from 12 residues. Germline-derived CDR1 and CDR2 are MNHEY and SVGAGI. Trimming removed 0 bases at V and 9 bases at J, with 8 bases between. The CDR3 here is CASSYSTGRYTF. The CDR3 DNA reads TGTGCCAGCAGTTACTCGACAGGACGCTACACCTTC.